One sample yielded the 3 T cell receptor beta chains listed below, sequenced in a study of blood T cell repertoires in COVID-19. The table came from immunoSEQ multiplex PCR; TCRdb's copy has only in-frame clones and leaves some out. Among just over 650,000 clones listed, 80% to 90% were seen once. Sequenced input: peripheral blood. The receptors originated from a young woman with acute or convalescent COVID-19.

V usage is TRBV6-2 or TRBV6-3 and J usage is TRBJ2-1, with D tentatively TRBD1 (5 bases). Germline V gene lookup returns CDR1 MNHEY and CDR2 SVGEGT. The CDR3 extends over 12 amino acids. Trimming left V 4 bases short and J 7 bases short, with 8 bases between. The CDR3 loop is CASSSSGNEQFF. The CDR3 nucleotides read TGTGCCAGCAGTTCTTCAGGGAATGAGCAGTTCTTC.

V is TRBV21-1 and J is TRBJ1-1; the listed D gene, TRBD1, was not tested against the DNA. TRBV21-1 is deemed a pseudogene. The CDR3 runs to 13 residues. DNA of the CDR3: TGTGCCAGCTCCAGGGGGTTGAACACTGAAGCTTTCTTT. Its translation is CASSRGLNTEAFF.

V usage is TRBV7-2 and J usage is TRBJ2-1; tentative D call: TRBD1 (5 bases). Germline V lookup: CDR1 SGHTA, CDR2 FQGNSA. The CDR3 is 15 amino acids. Trimming took 3 bases from V and 0 from J, leaving 9 bases between them. DNA of the CDR3: TGTGCCAGCAGCTTTAAAGACAGCTCCTACAATGAGCAGTTCTTC. Translated, it gives CASSFKDSSYNEQFF.